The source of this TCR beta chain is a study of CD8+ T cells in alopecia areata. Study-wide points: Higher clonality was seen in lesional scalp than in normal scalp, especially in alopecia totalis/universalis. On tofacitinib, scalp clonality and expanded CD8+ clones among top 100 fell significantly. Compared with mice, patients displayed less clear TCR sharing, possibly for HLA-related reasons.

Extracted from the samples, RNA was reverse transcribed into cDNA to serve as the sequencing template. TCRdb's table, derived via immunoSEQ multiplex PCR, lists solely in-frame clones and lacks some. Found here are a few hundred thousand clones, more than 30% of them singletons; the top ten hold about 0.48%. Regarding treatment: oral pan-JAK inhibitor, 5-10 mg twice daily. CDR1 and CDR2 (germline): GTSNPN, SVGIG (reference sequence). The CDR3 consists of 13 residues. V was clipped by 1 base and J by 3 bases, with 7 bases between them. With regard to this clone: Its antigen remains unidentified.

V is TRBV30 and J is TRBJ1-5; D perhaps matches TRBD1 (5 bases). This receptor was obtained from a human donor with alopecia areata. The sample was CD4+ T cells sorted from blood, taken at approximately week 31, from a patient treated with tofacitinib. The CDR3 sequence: CAWSDRINQPQHF. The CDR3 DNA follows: TGTGCCTGGAGTGACAGGATCAATCAGCCCCAGCATTTT. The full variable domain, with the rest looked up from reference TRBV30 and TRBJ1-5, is SQTIHQWPATLVQPVGSPLSLECTVEGTSNPNLYWYRQAAGRGLQLLFYSVGIGQISSEVPQNLSASRPQDRQFILSSKKLLLSDSGFYLCAWSDRINQPQHFGDGTRLSIL.